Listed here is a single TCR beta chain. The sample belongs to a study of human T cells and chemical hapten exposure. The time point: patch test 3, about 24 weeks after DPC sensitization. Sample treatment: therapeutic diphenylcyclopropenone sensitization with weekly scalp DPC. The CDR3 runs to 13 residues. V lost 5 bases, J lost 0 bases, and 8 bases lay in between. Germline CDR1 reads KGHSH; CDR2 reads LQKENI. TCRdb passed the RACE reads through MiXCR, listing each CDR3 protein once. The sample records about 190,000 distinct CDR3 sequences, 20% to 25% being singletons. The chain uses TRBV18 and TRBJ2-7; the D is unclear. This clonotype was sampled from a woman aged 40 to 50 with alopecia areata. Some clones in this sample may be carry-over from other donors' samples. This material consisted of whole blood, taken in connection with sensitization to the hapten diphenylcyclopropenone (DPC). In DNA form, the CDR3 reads TGTGCCAGCTCAGTTCAACACTCCTACGAGCAGTACTTC. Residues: CASSVQHSYEQYF.